This T cell receptor beta chain emerged from a study of shared clonotypes between healthy human individuals. Per germline, CDR1 SGHRS and CDR2 YFSETQ. V trimming: 1 base; J trimming: 8 bases; junction bases outside the gene matches: 8. The CDR3 loop spans 15 amino acids. Only in-frame clones appear in the TCRdb table, and some are missing; sequencing was by immunoSEQ multiplex PCR. The sample lists 2 million to 2.5 million clones, 85% to 95% seen once, with under 2% in the top ten. Positive CCR7 selection of CD45RO-negative cells yielded the naive CD8 cells, and terminally differentiated effector memory CD45RA+ cells were excluded.

The chain combines TRBV5-1 with TRBJ2-2, with 7 bases fitting TRBD1. The source of this sequence is a man aged 18-30 years in good health. Some clones in this sample may be carry-over from other donors' samples. The sequenced material came from naive CD8+ T cells from PBMCs. CDR3 region: CASSLSQGVVGELFF. The CDR3 DNA reads as TGCGCCAGCAGCTTGAGTCAGGGGGTCGTAGGGGAGCTGTTTTTT.